Only a few counts were recorded for the clone carrying this T cell receptor beta chain. The antigen remains unidentified. This sample is part of a study of T-cell memory formation after mild COVID-19. Whole-study context: TCR clusters mostly belonged to single donors.

V was clipped by 0 bases and J by 3 bases; unmatched bases: 8. The CDR3 spans 20 residues. Germline assignment: CDR1 KGHDR and CDR2 SFDVKD. Findings of the study overall: Cross-reactive memory apparently joined, as some responding clones appeared in pre-infection memory.

Sample barcodes and UMIs were carried by the TCR alpha and TCR beta cDNA libraries that 5'RACE generated with constant-segment primers. TCRdb passed the 5' RACE reads through MiXCR, listing each CDR3 protein once. The data hold roughly 130,000 distinct CDR3 sequences, with about 15% observed a single time. Sequenced sample: PBMCs or a T cell subset sorted from them (not recorded which). The chain recombines TRBV24-1 with TRBJ2-2, with 14 bases lining up with TRBD2. The source of this sequence is an adult woman who had mild COVID-19 (a few samples of this study predate the infection). Cell type and time point are not known. CDR3 loop: CATSDLPPGLAGVDTGELFF. CDR3 sequence (DNA): TGTGCCACCAGTGATTTGCCCCCGGGACTAGCGGGAGTCGACACCGGGGAGCTGTTTTTT.